This paragraph covers one TCR beta chain sequence. This clone was counted only a few times. The specificity of this receptor is unknown. There are no base qualities to consult, and no much larger clone falls within one base. Library construction relied on the immunoSEQ multiplex PCR assay. For the multiplex PCR, a mixture combining 60 forward primers for TCR Vbeta segments and 13 reverse primers for TCR Jbeta segments was used. A multiplex PCR assay on genomic DNA amplified the CDR3 region of rearranged TCR beta genes. On the Illumina HiSeq System, the amplified TCR beta libraries were sequenced as 87-base-pair reads. As for how the authors treated the data: A later analysis tallied 75 million to 85 million unique TCR beta chains across the 650 to 750 repertoires, and about 10 million of those chains were shared by two or more donors. Raw reads were error-corrected and collapsed into unique sequences with a nearest-neighbor algorithm that merged closely related sequences to remove PCR and sequencing errors. V, D and J gene segments were assigned by aligning CDR3 sequences to IMGT reference sequences. For a sequence to be retained, a match of at least six nucleotides to both a V gene segment and a J gene segment was required. A rearrangement counted as productive if the CDR3 had no stop codons and remained in frame with V and J, and every other rearrangement counted as non-productive. Following IMGT convention, CDR3 was defined as the stretch from the second conserved V-encoded cysteine up to the conserved J-encoded phenylalanine. The earlier analysis of roughly 590 of the donors excluded sequences that lacked an unambiguous match to a single V gene segment. In an earlier analysis of several hundred of the donors, V segments were called functional above 56.7% productive rearrangements and were called segregating when the between-donor standard deviation exceeded 5%. To diagnose cytomegalovirus status from the catalog of TCR beta chain sequences, a statistical classification framework was built. A later analysis assigned V and J genes by comparing TCR nucleotide sequences with IMGT/GENE-DB human TR gene sequences. A later analysis assigned CDR3 sequences and most-parsimonious VDJ recombination scenarios with the TCRdist pipeline. In a later analysis, each TCR beta chain was defined by its CDR3 amino acid sequence together with its V-gene family, and reads without a unique V-gene family were excluded. To address suspected cross-contamination and a sequencing artifact, a later analysis removed around 600 highly shared, low-generation-probability nucleotide sequences. In a later analysis, a clonal expansion index for each public chain was calculated from normalized within-repertoire ranks of inferred template counts. In a later analysis, generation probabilities were computed using a VDJ recombination model fitted to out-of-frame rearrangements, and the results were checked against IGoR. In a later analysis, TCR-TCR, TCR-HLA and TCR-CMV co-occurrence was scored with hypergeometric tests, and a repertoire-size bias correction was applied to TCR pairs. In a later analysis, false discovery rates were estimated by permuting HLA or CMV assignments 20 times. A later analysis grouped co-occurring TCRs with DBSCAN, adding TCRdist sequence similarity when clustering within HLA-allele-positive subsets. Repertoires with fewer than 30,000 or more than 120,000 public chains were left out of co-occurrence clustering, as were five repertoires with anomalous nucleotide sharing. TCRdb stores this immuneACCESS table with in-frame sequences only. Part of the clones is absent; in the studies checked, under half of the shortfall reflects unresolved V genes, and no reason is known for the rest. D and trimming were read from the DNA, whereas the V and J calls and clone size are those reported in that table. For this sample there are about 150,000 clones; roughly 83% appear just once. The ten largest clones take up roughly 7.1% of the sample.

The cohort consisted of approximately 670 healthy bone marrow donors. All cohort members were sampled while nominally healthy, although unrecorded immune exposures were likely present. The donor was CMV seropositive and was included in the group of 250 to 300 seropositive cohort members. A peripheral blood sample was collected from each donor, and TCR beta sequencing was performed on peripheral blood mononuclear cells. The Qiagen DNeasy Blood Extraction Kit was used to extract genomic DNA from the blood cell samples. These data come from a study of cytomegalovirus exposure and HLA in healthy donors (TCRdb year 2017). Some background on the complete study: According to an earlier analysis of around 600 of the donors, 200 million or so T cells yielded 100 million or so unique TCR beta sequences and 276 Gb of sequence data. On average, roughly 240,000 unique TCR beta nucleotide sequences were sequenced per donor among a few hundred genotyped donors of the cohort, with 15% to 20% of those sequences being non-productive. HLA typing covered class I and class II loci at four-digit resolution. A later analysis re-analyzed previously published TCR beta repertoires from approximately 670 donors and added high-resolution HLA genotyping to study TCR occurrence patterns. Using immunosequencing, the study profiled T cell repertoires from about 650 subjects and related those repertoires to cytomegalovirus serostatus. Typing coverage differed by locus: A, B, C, DRB1 and DQB1 were typed in about 629-640 donors, DQA1 in approximately 520, DPA1 in 606, and DPB1 in 472. The study combined high-throughput TCR immunosequencing, statistical association of individual TCRs with disease status, and machine learning to predict cytomegalovirus infection status. To decide whether each TCR beta V gene segment behaved as functional or pseudogenic, an earlier analysis of approximately 600 of the donors relied on high-throughput TCR beta sequencing. In a later genetic analysis, genome-wide SNP genotypes for about three fifths of the roughly 670 donors were used, and that subset was treated as a discovery cohort. Several DR-DQ haplotypes were treated as single units for association and clustering because of strong linkage in the cohort. The study aimed to test whether cataloging public T cell receptors could reveal signatures of past pathogen exposure. Besides the first cohort of 666 subjects, a separate validation cohort made up of about 120 different subjects was used. About 320 gigabases of sequencing data and approximately 85 million unique TCR sequences were included in an early release covering under 650 HLA-typed donors. Among the roughly 400 genotyped donors, approximately 77% belonged to the genetic ancestry cluster associated with self-reported Caucasian donors. All discovery cohort repertoires had been generated using a single sequencing platform. Alongside the repertoire data, information on donor age, sex, ethnicity and CMV serostatus was compiled. In the later analysis, no new phenotypic data were used to find candidate immune exposures; instead, reliance was placed on TCR beta sequences and their occurrence across donors.

From the cysteine up to the phenylalanine, the CDR3 has a length of 15 residues. Of all the DNA, just the CDR3 is kept, 45 bases in frame from base 1. V and J are truncated by 4 bases and 8 bases respectively, leaving an intervening sequence of 19 bases. CDR1 and CDR2 are read off the germline V gene as SGHTA and FQGNSA. Broader findings and caveats from the paper: A further reported finding was that TCR beta sequences accurately predicted the HLA-A and HLA-B alleles for most subjects in the first cohort. A cluster of highly shared sequence variants was judged likely to represent a technical artifact of the sequencing pipeline. An earlier analysis of around 600 of the donors showed that most TCR beta V segments appeared in productive rearrangements either about 87% or about 30% of the time, which broadly matched IMGT annotations. According to a later analysis, most CMV-associated TCR beta chains appeared to be HLA-restricted, and the HLA associations seemed to be driven largely by CMV exposure. In this cohort, only TCR beta chains were sequenced, and detectable features were limited by the absence of alpha or paired-chain data. It was suggested by the authors that the approach could potentially be generalized to other disease states and immunological phenotypes. The study gave a list of 150 to 200 TCR beta chains associated with cytomegalovirus. Because counts were too low, about 17 rarely observed V segments, including chromosome 9 orphons, were excluded from the earlier analysis of 587 of the donors. Presence/absence analyses assumed roughly uniform sequencing depth across donors, an assumption that may not hold. Compared with equally common non-associated chains, HLA-associated TCR beta chains in a later analysis were more clonally expanded and had lower generation probabilities. Compared with the roughly 710-donor mean, donors in an Asian-associated ancestry cluster had fewer N-insertions in productive TCRs, according to a later genetic analysis. Across donors, most TCR sequences were observed very rarely, whereas some public TCRs were present in many individuals. Correlated functional status among segregating V segments might be attributable to linkage disequilibrium, but an unknown experimental factor could not be ruled out. In a later analysis, several top co-occurrence clusters were reported to appear linked to parvovirus B19, influenza, CMV and Epstein-Barr virus. A later genetic analysis associated a missense DCLRE1C variant with V-gene and J-gene trimming of TCR beta chains, and an independent cohort replicated the association. When HLA alleles, especially DR and DQ, strongly co-occurred, attributing TCR associations to individual alleles was difficult. Because the 87-base-pair reads could not distinguish some IMGT-functional V segments, including TRBV6-2 and TRBV6-3, those segments were excluded. In a later analysis, around 17,000 TCR beta sequences were associated with specific HLA alleles at a false discovery rate of 0.05. Three of the identified cytomegalovirus-associated TCR beta chains were confirmed in vitro to be specific for cytomegalovirus antigens. The only immune exposure information available for the cohort was CMV serostatus. A later analysis found that TCR association rates varied across HLA loci, with DRB1 alleles showing the most associated TCRs and HLA-C alleles the fewest. HLA typing was unavailable for some donors at each locus, so association tests used only the typed subset. The classifier was reported to diagnose cytomegalovirus status with high specificity and sensitivity in both the original cohort and the validation cohort.

Sequences were obtained from PBMCs. The rearrangement joined TRBV7-2 to TRBJ2-3, with a tentative D gene TRBD2 over 6 matching bases. This TCR was sampled from a man aged 25-45 years in good health and CMV-seropositive. In nucleotide form, the sequence is TGTGCCAGCAGCTCCTCGGGACTCGCCCGCGTTACGCAGTATTTT. Its protein reads: CASSSSGLARVTQYF.